One and the same sample provided the 10 T cell receptor beta chains below, sequenced in a study of cytomegalovirus exposure and HLA in healthy donors. Vbeta (60) and Jbeta (13) primers were used in the PCR. Profiling relied on immunoSEQ multiplex PCR, and the TCRdb table lists in-frame clones only, not all of them. The data hold roughly 100,000 clones, with 82% observed a single time. Specimen: PBMCs. Every receptor here comes from a man over 45 in good health and CMV-seronegative.

The CDR3 nucleotides are TGTGCCAGCAGCGGGGGACTAGCGGGGCCGTACAATGAGCAGTTCTTC. Encoded protein: CASSGGLAGPYNEQFF. The chain carries TRBV7-2 and TRBJ2-1, with 13 positions matching TRBD2. V lost 5 bases to trimming and J lost 4 bases; unmatched junction nucleotides: 5. The length of the CDR3 is 16 residues. Germline loops: CDR1 SGHTA, CDR2 FQGNSA.

This CDR3 reads CASSSEPGQGMGPTNEKLFF. The DNA for the CDR3 is TGTGCCAGCAGCTCGGAGCCGGGACAGGGAATGGGGCCAACTAATGAAAAACTGTTTTTT. The rearrangement uses TRBV11-3 and TRBJ1-4; 9 nucleotides line up with TRBD1. The CDR3 runs 20 residues. Per germline, CDR1 SGHNT and CDR2 YENEEA. The V segment lost 4 bases and the J segment 0 bases; nucleotides outside the gene matches: 15. Looking up the rest from reference TRBV11-3 and TRBJ1-4 gives the full variable domain: EAGVVQSPRYKIIEKKQPVAFWCNPISGHNTLYWYLQNLGQGPELLIRYENEEAVDDSQLPKDRFSAERLKGVDSTLKIQPAELGDSAVYLCASSSEPGQGMGPTNEKLFFGSGTQLSVL.

This chain uses TRBV6-6 with TRBJ1-1; perhaps TRBD1 as D (6 bases). The CDR3 spans 11 residues. Per the germline V gene, CDR1 is MNHNY and CDR2 is SVGAGI (reference sequence). Trimming took off 8 bases at V and 7 bases at J, with 11 bases between the two ends. The CDR3 sequence: CASAEGVEAFF. Written as DNA, the CDR3 is TGTGCCAGCGCTGAGGGGGTTGAAGCTTTCTTT.

This rearrangement joins TRBV7-2 to TRBJ1-2; 9 bases are shared with TRBD1. This CDR3 has 14 residues. The V gene's germline CDR1 is SGHTA and CDR2 FQGNSA. V lost 5 bases to trimming and J lost 7 bases; unmatched junction nucleotides: 8. The CDR3 here is CASSILQGAGGYTF. CDR3 sequence (DNA): TGTGCCAGCAGCATATTACAGGGGGCGGGTGGCTACACCTTC.

V and J are TRBV18 and TRBJ2-2; TRBD1 might be the D (6 bases). CDR3 length equals 15 residues. V was trimmed by 5 bases and J by 2 bases, leaving 12 bases between them. Germline CDR1 KGHSH, CDR2 LQKENI. The CDR3 spells CASSSGTSNTGELFF. The CDR3 DNA follows: TGTGCCAGCTCATCCGGGACATCTAACACCGGGGAGCTGTTTTTT.

The chain recombines TRBV2 with TRBJ2-7, with D uncertain. Germline CDR1 SNHLY, CDR2 FYNNEI. The CDR3 spans 13 residues. V lost 6 bases, J lost 2 bases, and 11 bases lay in between. CDR3 DNA sequence: TGTGCCAGCAGGGCTCGCGGCCCCTACGAGCAGTACGTC. As protein: CASRARGPYEQYV.

The V gene is TRBV7-2, the J gene TRBJ2-5; 9 positions agree with TRBD2. The CDR3 covers 16 residues. CDR1 and CDR2 from the germline V gene are SGHTA and FQGNSA. J gave up 5 bases and V 5 bases, and 12 bases lay outside the gene matches. The CDR3 bases are TGTGCCAGCAGCCTAACCCAGCGGGGGGCGTGGGAGACCCAGTACTTC. Translating it yields CASSLTQRGAWETQYF.

The chain combines TRBV7-2 with TRBJ2-5; D is unclear. Germline V gene sequence: CDR1 SGHTA, CDR2 FQGNSA. V was clipped by 8 bases and J by 7 bases, with 11 bases between them. The CDR3 spans 11 residues. CDR3 loop: CASSWFGTQYF. The CDR3 coding sequence is TGTGCCAGCTCGTGGTTCGGGACCCAGTACTTC.

This chain joins TRBV30 and TRBJ2-6, with TRBD1 matching 12 bases. The CDR3 extends over 17 amino acids. V shed 3 bases and J 2 bases; nucleotides not matched to a gene: 5. Germline values: CDR1 GTSNPN, CDR2 SVGIG (reference sequence). In nucleotides, the CDR3 is TGTGCCTGGAGCGGGACAGGGGGCGTCGCTGGGGCCAACGTCCTGACTTTC. It encodes CAWSGTGGVAGANVLTF.

CDR3 in amino acids: CASSRTGGLDTEAFF. The DNA for the CDR3 is TGTGCCAGCAGCAGAACAGGGGGCCTGGACACTGAAGCTTTCTTT. The J gene is TRBJ1-1, the V gene TRBV6-1; 9 nucleotides agree with TRBD1. Germline V CDR1 and CDR2: MNHNS, SASEGT. The V and J ends lost 6 bases and 3 bases, in that order; junction bases with no gene match: 8. There are 15 residues in the CDR3.